The 2 T cell receptor beta chains in this list originate from one sample, sequenced in a study of T cells in Graves' hyperthyroidism and ophthalmopathy. Regions amplified from RNA transcripts were the TCR beta CDR3 regions. Researchers ran a first-round RT-PCR on the TCR CDR3 using the HTBI primer set. TCRdb reanalysed the multiplex PCR reads using MiXCR and keeps one entry per CDR3 protein. In the table there are under 400,000 distinct CDR3 sequences, about 14% of which are singletons. Specimen: blood. The receptors come from a woman aged 60-75 years with Graves' hyperthyroidism.

This clonotype was detected many times. The chain has TRBV11-3 and TRBJ2-1; no clear D gene. V shed 5 bases and J shed 6 bases, with 8 bases lying between them. This CDR3 is 12 amino acids long. Germline-derived CDR1 and CDR2 are SGHNT and YENEEA. The chain's CDR3 is CASSRSSNEQFF. In DNA form, the CDR3 reads TGTGCCAGCAGCCGCAGTTCCAATGAGCAGTTCTTC.

This clonotype was recorded at least ten times. The chain carries TRBV20-1 and TRBJ1-1, with a possible D match to TRBD1 (5 bases). This CDR3 is built from 11 residues. CDR1 is DFQATT, CDR2 SNEGSKA, per germline (reference sequence). Trimming removed 4 bases at V and 7 bases at J, with 10 bases between. The CDR3 loop is CSATPGGEAFF. The CDR3 coding sequence is TGCAGTGCTACGCCCGGGGGTGAAGCTTTCTTT.